These 17 T cell receptor beta chains were all obtained from the same sample, sequenced in a study of shared clonotypes between healthy human individuals. Repertoires were generated with immunoSEQ multiplex PCR, while TCRdb's copy carries only in-frame clones and drops some. Here the sample spans 2 million or so clones, about 95% being singletons. CD45RO negativity and positive selection for CCR7 defined naive CD8 cells, a population that excluded terminally differentiated effector memory CD45RA+ cells. What was sequenced was naive CD8+ T cells sorted from blood. The source is a man younger than 35 in good health.

As DNA, the CDR3 is TGTGCCAGCAGCTCTACCGGGACTATTAATAATGAGCAGTTCTTC. This encodes CASSSTGTINNEQFF. The rearrangement joins TRBV7-9 to TRBJ2-1; TRBD2 aligns across 7 bases. J was trimmed by 7 bases and V by 4 bases; bases with no gene match: 10. Looked up from germline, CDR1 is SEHNR and CDR2 is FQNEAQ (reference sequence). The CDR3 loop spans 15 amino acids.

This clone was seen a single time. The chain links TRBV6-5 to TRBJ1-3; D call uncertain. Germline V gives CDR1 MNHEY, CDR2 SVGAGI. Trimming stripped 0 bases from V and 3 bases from J, with 6 bases between. The CDR3 loop spans 14 amino acids. CDR3 sequence: CASSYSGIGNTIYF. CDR3 DNA sequence: TGTGCCAGCAGTTACTCTGGCATTGGAAACACCATATATTTT.

The gene calls are TRBV7-9 and TRBJ1-4; 7 nucleotides agree with TRBD1. After removal of 6 bases from V and 13 bases from J, the junction contained 8 bases not matched to a gene. Germline CDR1 and CDR2: SEHNR and FQNEAQ (reference sequence). This CDR3 is built from 12 residues. The CDR3 region has the DNA TGTGCCAGCAGTACTACAGGGGAGAGACTGTTTTTT. Translation: CASSTTGERLFF.

The chain couples TRBV2 to TRBJ2-7; D ambiguous. From germline, CDR1 is SNHLY and CDR2 FYNNEI. There are 11 residues in the CDR3. V shed 5 bases and J shed 0 bases, with 2 bases lying between them. CDR3 coding DNA: TGTGCCAGCAGTATCTCCTACGAGCAGTACTTC. Translated, it gives CASSISYEQYF.

This clone was counted once. This chain links TRBV9 with TRBJ2-2; TRBD2 matches 14 bases. The CDR3 covers 17 residues. Per germline, CDR1 SGDLS and CDR2 YYNGEE. The V segment lost 2 bases and the J segment 7 bases; nucleotides outside the gene matches: 7. CDR3 sequence reads: CASSVGLAGGLSGELFF. The CDR3 nucleotides read TGTGCCAGCAGCGTCGGACTAGCGGGAGGCTTGAGCGGGGAGCTGTTTTTT.

The chain is built from TRBV13 and TRBJ2-1; 7 nucleotides line up with TRBD2. The ends lost 5 bases at V and 4 bases at J; junction bases unmatched: 8. Germline CDR1 PRHDT, CDR2 FYEKMQ (reference sequence). This CDR3 is built from 15 residues. The CDR3 reads CASSPPGEGYNEQFF. The CDR3, as DNA: TGTGCCAGCAGCCCTCCCGGGGAGGGGTACAATGAGCAGTTCTTC.

The CDR3 nucleotides read TGTGCCAGCAGTTTATCCCCTGGACAGGGTGCTAACTATGGCTACACCTTC. It translates to CASSLSPGQGANYGYTF. V gene TRBV27 combines with J gene TRBJ1-2; TRBD1 agrees at 8 bases. The CDR3 runs 17 residues. Germline CDR1 reads MNHEY; CDR2 reads SMNVEV (reference sequence). The J segment lost 0 bases and the V segment lost 0 bases, leaving 6 bases of the junction unmatched.

CDR3 coding DNA: TGCGCCAGCAGCTCTCCAGGGATTACCTACGAGCAGTACTTC. This sequence encodes CASSSPGITYEQYF. The rearrangement uses TRBV5-1 and TRBJ2-7; tentative D call: TRBD1 (5 bases). The CDR3 length is 14 residues. V lost 3 bases and J lost 2, with 12 bases in between. Germline CDR1 and CDR2: SGHRS and YFSETQ.

V and J are TRBV9 and TRBJ2-1; D is ambiguous. Between the trimmed V and J ends, which lost 3 bases and 1 base, there was a span of 5 bases. The CDR3 loop spans 13 amino acids. Germline V gene lookup returns CDR1 SGDLS and CDR2 YYNGEE. DNA of the CDR3: TGTGCCAGCAGCGGCAGATCCTACAATGAGCAGTTCTTC. Encoded protein: CASSGRSYNEQFF. The full variable domain, in which reference TRBV9 and TRBJ2-1 provide the parts outside the CDR3, is DSGVTQTPKHLITATGQRVTLRCSPRSGDLSVYWYQQSLDQGLQFLIQYYNGEERAKGNILERFSAQQFPDLHSELNLSSLELGDSALYFCASSGRSYNEQFFGPGTRLTVL.

The chain combines TRBV7-2 with TRBJ2-5; 8 nucleotides agree with TRBD2. CDR1 is SGHTA, CDR2 FQGNSA, per germline. This CDR3 comprises 14 residues. Germline trimming cut 6 bases from V and 2 bases from J; bases unmatched to any gene: 5. The CDR3 region is CASSFGTSQETQYF. In nucleotides, the CDR3 is TGTGCCAGCAGTTTCGGGACTAGTCAAGAGACCCAGTACTTC.

The V gene is TRBV29-1, the J gene TRBJ1-1; D is undetermined. The CDR3 is 11 residues long. Looked up from germline, CDR1 is SQVTM and CDR2 is ANQGSEA. Deletions cut 5 bases from V and 1 base from J, with 5 bases between. The CDR3 coding sequence is TGCAGCGTTTGGGAGAACACTGAAGCTTTCTTT. This codes for CSVWENTEAFF. Supplemented by reference TRBV29-1 and TRBJ1-1, the full variable domain reads SAVISQKPSRDICQRGTSLTIQCQVDSQVTMMFWYRQQPGQSLTLIATANQGSEATYESGFVIDKFPISRPNLTFSTLTVSNMSPEDSSIYLCSVWENTEAFFGQGTRLTVV.

This clone was recorded once. This specimen includes other DNA sequences encoding the same CDR3. The chain joins TRBV7-8 to TRBJ2-3; perhaps D is TRBD1 or TRBD2 (5 bases each). This CDR3 contains 14 residues. The V end was cut by 2 bases, the J end by 1 base, with 7 bases between. Germline V CDR1 and CDR2: SGHVS, FQNEAQ. CDR3 in DNA: TGTGCCAGCAGCTTATTGGGGGGCACAGATACGCAGTATTTT. Its translation is CASSLLGGTDTQYF.

The rearrangement links TRBV5-6 to TRBJ1-2, with 7 bases matching TRBD1. CDR3 length: 12 residues. With 4 bases clipped from V and 3 bases from J, the junction kept 0 bases outside the gene matches. Germline V gene data show CDR1 as SGHDT and CDR2 as YYEEEE. The CDR3 reads CASSGQDYGYTF. The DNA for the CDR3 is TGTGCCAGCAGCGGACAGGACTATGGCTACACCTTC.

This sequence joins TRBV6-5 and TRBJ2-7; the D gene could be TRBD1 or TRBD2 (5 bases each). Germline V gene data show CDR1 as MNHEY and CDR2 as SVGAGI. Deletions cut 7 bases from V and 5 bases from J, with 12 bases between. The CDR3 has 12 amino acids. CDR3 region: CASKVRGDEQYF. CDR3 nucleotides: TGTGCCAGCAAAGTGCGAGGGGACGAGCAGTACTTC.

For this clone: Other DNA sequences from this sample encode an identical CDR3 as well. V and J are TRBV6-5 and TRBJ2-7; TRBD2 aligns across 13 bases. Germline V gene sequence: CDR1 MNHEY, CDR2 SVGAGI. The CDR3 contains 15 residues. V shed 6 bases and J 2 bases; nucleotides not matched to a gene: 4. The CDR3 protein is CASSPGTSGTYEQYF. In nucleotides, the CDR3 is TGTGCCAGCAGCCCTGGGACTAGCGGGACCTACGAGCAGTACTTC.

In its sample, this clone was seen once. The same CDR3 is also encoded by other DNA sequences in this sample. The chain recombines TRBV27 with TRBJ2-6; the D gene is possibly TRBD2 (5 bases). The CDR3 spans 16 residues. Germline CDR1 and CDR2: MNHEY and SMNVEV (reference sequence). V lost 3 bases to trimming and J lost 1 base, with 10 bases between them. The CDR3 coding sequence is TGTGCCAGCAGTTTTTTGGGAGTTTCTGGGGCCAACGTCCTGACTTTC. It encodes CASSFLGVSGANVLTF.

The V call is TRBV6-5, the J call TRBJ2-1; no clear D. Per germline, CDR1 MNHEY and CDR2 SVGAGI. CDR3 length equals 13 residues. V lost 4 bases to trimming and J lost 5 bases, with 9 bases between them. For the CDR3, the DNA is TGTGCCAGCAGTTGGAGAGAGAACAATGAGCAGTTCTTC. Translation gives CASSWRENNEQFF.